The 18 T cell receptor beta chains in this list originate from one sample, sequenced in a study of early T cells in non-severe SARS-CoV-2 infection. MiXCR, run by TCRdb on the 5' RACE reads, gives a single entry per CDR3 protein. The data hold 55,000 to 65,000 distinct CDR3 sequences, with 10% to 14% observed a single time. Sequenced: whole blood. These TCRs come from an adult who was a healthcare worker with PCR-confirmed SARS-CoV-2 infection or an uninfected control (not recorded which).

V is TRBV29-1 and J is TRBJ2-2; either TRBD1 or TRBD2 may supply D (5 bases each). CDR3 size: 13 residues. Germline V CDR1 and CDR2: SQVTM, ANQGSEA. V was pared by 6 bases and J by 2 bases, with 10 bases between. The CDR3 nucleotides are TGCAGCGTCGGGACGGGTAACACCGGGGAGCTGTTTTTT. This translates into CSVGTGNTGELFF.

Ten or more counts support this clonotype. The V and J genes are TRBV12-5 and TRBJ1-1, with D possibly being TRBD1 (6 bases). This CDR3 region has 15 residues. From germline, CDR1 is LGHNT and CDR2 FRNRAP. Trimming cost V 7 bases and J 3 bases, with 18 bases left between them. CDR3 in amino acids: CASADRLGADTEAFF. As DNA, the CDR3 is TGTGCTAGTGCCGACAGGTTGGGAGCGGACACTGAAGCTTTCTTT.

The sample holds a few counts of this clonotype. The chain couples TRBV29-1 to TRBJ1-2; D might be TRBD1 (5 bases). Trimming stripped 3 bases from V and 2 bases from J, with 13 bases between. Germline V lookup: CDR1 SQVTM, CDR2 ANQGSEA. The CDR3 runs 14 residues. The CDR3 DNA reads as TGCAGCGTTGACGAGGGGATGAGGAACTATGGCTACACCTTC. Amino acid sequence: CSVDEGMRNYGYTF.

This clonotype was picked up many times. The chain is built from TRBV3-1 and TRBJ1-5; D unresolved. The CDR3 has 15 residues. Trimming shortened V by 1 base and J by 3 bases, and 10 bases separated the two germline ends. Germline CDR1 and CDR2: LGHDT and YNNKEL (reference sequence). The CDR3 nucleotides read TGTGCCAGCAGCCAAGGTAGTACGGCCAATCAGCCCCAGCATTTT. This sequence encodes CASSQGSTANQPQHF. Full variable domain (outside the CDR3, taken from reference TRBV3-1 and TRBJ1-5): DTAVSQTPKYLVTQMGNDKSIKCEQNLGHDTMYWYKQDSKKFLKIMFSYNNKELIINETVPNRFSPKSPDKAHLNLHINSLELGDSAVYFCASSQGSTANQPQHFGDGTRLSIL.

In its sample, this clonotype was seen many times. The chain employs TRBV12-5 and TRBJ1-1; D is possibly TRBD1 (5 bases). This CDR3 is built from 16 residues. CDR1 is LGHNT and CDR2 is FRNRAP in the germline V gene. V lost 0 bases and J lost 3, with 14 bases in between. CDR3: CASGLVLGRADTEAFF. The CDR3 DNA is TGTGCTAGTGGTTTGGTACTTGGCAGGGCGGACACTGAAGCTTTCTTT.

This clonotype was recorded at least ten times. This chain uses TRBV7-3 with TRBJ2-3, with 12 positions matching TRBD2. Germline trimming cut 4 bases from V and 7 bases from J; bases unmatched to any gene: 3. This CDR3 contains 14 residues. Germline V gene lookup returns CDR1 SGHTA and CDR2 FQGTGA. In DNA, the CDR3 is TGTGCCAGCAGCTCTAGCGGGGGGGCTCATACGCAGTATTTT. Its protein is CASSSSGGAHTQYF.

This clonotype was detected ten times or more. V is TRBV27 and J is TRBJ1-5, with D hard to call. Germline CDR1 reads MNHEY; CDR2 reads SMNVEV (reference sequence). Deletions cut 7 bases from V and 7 bases from J, with 11 bases between. CDR3 length equals 12 residues. CDR3 DNA: TGTGCCAGCACATCCCACGGGCAGCCCCAGCATTTT. Translation gives CASTSHGQPQHF.

There are many counts of this clonotype. The J gene is TRBJ2-5, the V gene TRBV6-5, with a possible D match to TRBD2 (7 bases). With 2 bases removed from V and 4 bases from J, the gap between germline ends came to 23 bases. This CDR3 region has 18 residues. In germline, CDR1 is MNHEY, CDR2 SVGAGI. As DNA, the CDR3 is TGTGCCAGCAGTTACAGCGTCCCGTGGCGGGGGCGGGGAGAGACCCAGTACTTC. Protein product: CASSYSVPWRGRGETQYF.

Notes on this clonotype: A much bigger clone sits one base away, suggesting this may be a read error. The chain is built from TRBV10-3 and TRBJ2-3, with TRBD2 matching over 8 bases. The germline gives CDR1 ENHRY, CDR2 SYGVKD. The CDR3 has 14 amino acids. The CDR3 DNA reads as TGTACCATCACGGGTAGCGGGGTTACAGATACGCAGTATTTT. Translated, it gives CTITGSGVTDTQYF.

Many counts were recorded for this clonotype. The chain employs TRBV4-2 and TRBJ2-5, with D possibly being TRBD2 (5 bases). V shed 1 base and J shed 1 base, with 13 bases lying between them. The germline V gene has CDR1 LGHNA and CDR2 YNFKEQ. The CDR3 length is 16 residues. CDR3 region: CASSQAAGFSQETQYF. The CDR3 nucleotides read TGTGCCAGCAGCCAAGCTGCGGGCTTCTCCCAAGAGACCCAGTACTTC.

This clonotype was detected only a few times. The chain uses TRBV11-2 and TRBJ1-6; 10 bases are shared with TRBD1. The CDR3 runs 17 residues. V lost 1 base and J lost 7; bases outside the gene matches: 7. From germline, CDR1 is SGHAT and CDR2 FQNNGV. CDR3 residues: CASSLGVPGQGNSPLHF. CDR3 in DNA: TGTGCCAGCAGCTTAGGAGTACCGGGACAGGGGAATTCACCCCTCCACTTT. Variable domain in full (rest from reference TRBV11-2 and TRBJ1-6): EAGVAQSPRYKIIEKRQSVAFWCNPISGHATLYWYQQILGQGPKLLIQFQNNGVVDDSQLPKDRFSAERLKGVDSTLKIQPAKLEDSAVYLCASSLGVPGQGNSPLHFGNGTRLTVT.

This clonotype has at least ten counts. The rearrangement uses TRBV7-9 and TRBJ2-1, with D unresolved. The V end lost 1 base, the J end lost 6 bases, and 10 bases lay between the germline ends. The CDR3 runs to 14 residues. In germline, CDR1 is SEHNR, CDR2 FQNEAQ (reference sequence). The CDR3 region has the DNA TGTGCCAGCAGCTTAGTTACGACGCCCAATGAGCAGTTCTTC. It translates to CASSLVTTPNEQFF. Complete variable domain (other parts from reference TRBV7-9 and TRBJ2-1): DTGVSQNPRHKITKRGQNVTFRCDPISEHNRLYWYRQTLGQGPEFLTYFQNEAQLEKSRLLSDRFSAERPKGSFSTLEIQRTEQGDSAMYLCASSLVTTPNEQFFGPGTRLTVL.

The rearrangement links TRBV6-2 or TRBV6-3 to TRBJ1-1; D may be TRBD1 (5 bases). The germline V gene encodes CDR1 MNHEY and CDR2 SVGEGT. CDR3 length equals 18 residues. The V gene lost 7 bases and the J gene lost 4 bases, with 28 bases spanning the gap. The CDR3 sequence is CASNTPWGGSRSGTEAFF. The CDR3 nucleotides are TGTGCCAGCAACACGCCATGGGGGGGTTCCCGAAGCGGCACTGAAGCTTTCTTT.

This chain joins TRBV21-1 and TRBJ1-2; TRBD1 is the table's D call and was not checked against the DNA. TRBV21-1 is a recognized pseudogene. This CDR3 has 12 amino acids. CDR3 bases: TGTGCCAGCAGGGGACCAAACTATGGCTACACCTTC. Protein sequence: CASRGPNYGYTF.

This clonotype was picked up a small number of times. V usage is TRBV7-6 and J usage is TRBJ2-1; D is uncertain. The germline V and J ends were trimmed by 1 base and 2 bases, with 15 bases remaining between them. This CDR3 spans 17 amino acids. Looked up from germline, CDR1 is SGHVS and CDR2 is FNYEAQ. CDR3 DNA sequence: TGTGCCAGCAGCTTAGATATAGGGCAGGTCCCCTACAATGAGCAGTTCTTC. Translation: CASSLDIGQVPYNEQFF.

This clonotype has a handful of counts. V gene TRBV7-9 combines with J gene TRBJ2-2, with TRBD1 identical over 9 bases. The germline V gene has CDR1 SEHNR and CDR2 FQNEAQ (reference sequence). CDR3 size: 14 residues. V lost 8 bases to trimming and J lost 4 bases; unmatched junction nucleotides: 5. DNA for the CDR3: TGTGCCAGCGGCGGACAGGGGTTCACCGGGGAGCTGTTTTTT. It translates to CASGGQGFTGELFF.

This clonotype was seen ten or more times. This chain links TRBV11-2 with TRBJ1-1; maybe TRBD1 (6 bases). The germline V gene has CDR1 SGHAT and CDR2 FQNNGV. V shed 1 base and J shed 0 bases, with 12 bases lying between them. The CDR3 runs 16 residues. The CDR3 is CASSLVAGAVNTEAFF. In nucleotides, the CDR3 is TGTGCCAGCAGCTTAGTGGCGGGGGCCGTGAACACTGAAGCTTTCTTT.

This clonotype was counted ten times or more. This chain joins TRBV10-2 and TRBJ2-7, with D possibly matching TRBD1 (5 bases). The CDR3 has 14 residues. Germline-derived CDR1 and CDR2 are WSHSY and SAAADI. Trimming took off 2 bases at V and 2 bases at J, with 10 bases between the two ends. CDR3 DNA: TGCGCCAGCAGTGAGAGTCCAGGGACCTACGAGCAGTACTTC. Translation: CASSESPGTYEQYF.